Following are 24 T cell receptor beta chains from one sample sequenced in a study of blood T cell repertoires in COVID-19 (dated by TCRdb to 2018 to 2021). Libraries were made using the immunoSEQ multiplex PCR assay. In TCRdb, the immuneACCESS table is reduced to in-frame sequences with V and J assigned. These tables do not hold every clone; where another copy was compared, an unresolved V gene accounts for under half, and the others remain unexplained. Counted in this sample were about 74,000 clones; roughly 88% of them appeared once. Clones ranked in the top ten supply around 2.7% of the sample. Sequenced material: peripheral blood. All receptors derive from an older man with active or convalescent COVID-19.

The V call is TRBV11-2, the J call TRBJ2-1; D is possibly TRBD1 (5 bases). Trimming stripped 5 bases from V and 4 bases from J, with 15 bases between. Germline CDR1 reads SGHAT; CDR2 reads FQNNGV. There are 15 residues in the CDR3. The CDR3 DNA follows: TGTGCCAGCAGCCCGGACATGTGGGGTTACAATGAGCAGTTCTTC. This sequence encodes CASSPDMWGYNEQFF.

The J gene is TRBJ1-4, the V gene TRBV29-1, with D possibly matching TRBD1 (6 bases). Germline values: CDR1 SQVTM, CDR2 ANQGSEA. This CDR3 has 11 residues. V dropped 7 bases and J dropped 5 bases, with 8 bases sitting between them. The DNA for the CDR3 is TGCAGCGGGACAGTAAATGAAAAACTGTTTTTT. Translation: CSGTVNEKLFF.

In its sample, this clone was seen once. The chain recombines TRBV5-1 with TRBJ2-3, with TRBD2 as a possible D gene (6 bases). CDR3 length equals 15 residues. Trimming removed 0 bases from V and 5 bases from J, with 13 bases in between. The V gene's germline CDR1 is SGHRS and CDR2 YFSETQ. The chain's CDR3 is CASSLDGRGIDTQYF. The CDR3 DNA reads TGCGCCAGCAGCTTGGATGGACGGGGGATAGATACGCAGTATTTT.

The rearrangement uses TRBV25-1 and TRBJ2-3, with a possible D match to TRBD2 (5 bases). Germline CDR1 is MGHDK and CDR2 is SYGVNS. CDR3 length: 17 amino acids. The V and J ends lost 5 bases and 6 bases respectively, with 24 bases between them. As DNA, the CDR3 is TGTGCCAGCAGTTCCCCGGCAGGCGACATGCTAGCTGATACGCAGTATTTT. Translation: CASSSPAGDMLADTQYF. The full variable domain, completed using reference TRBV25-1 and TRBJ2-3, is EADIYQTPRYLVIGTGKKITLECSQTMGHDKMYWYQQDPGMELHLIHYSYGVNSTEKGDLSSESTVSRIRTEHFPLTLESARPSHTSQYLCASSSPAGDMLADTQYFGPGTRLTVL.

The chain carries TRBV29-1 and TRBJ2-1; TRBD2 matches 11 bases. This CDR3 contains 14 residues. J gave up 9 bases and V 8 bases, and 12 bases lay outside the gene matches. Germline V gene lookup returns CDR1 SQVTM and CDR2 ANQGSEA. Here the CDR3 DNA reads TGCAGCACCTTAGCGGGAGGGCCCAAATTTGAGCAGTTCTTC. This translates into CSTLAGGPKFEQFF.

The chain has TRBV7-8 and TRBJ2-1; a possible D gene is TRBD1 (6 bases). Germline-derived CDR1 and CDR2 are SGHVS and FQNEAQ. There are 13 residues in the CDR3. V lost 5 bases and J lost 7, with 12 bases in between. The CDR3 coding sequence is TGTGCCAGCAGCCTTACAGGGTGGAATGAGCAGTTCTTC. Translated: CASSLTGWNEQFF. The entire variable domain, with the rest obtained from reference TRBV7-8 and TRBJ2-1, is as follows: GAGVSQSPRYKVAKRGQDVALRCDPISGHVSLFWYQQALGQGPEFLTYFQNEAQLDKSGLPSDRFFAERPEGSVSTLKIQRTQQEDSAVYLCASSLTGWNEQFFGPGTRLTVL.

V and J are TRBV7-2 and TRBJ2-5; no clear D gene. The CDR3 has 16 residues. In germline, CDR1 is SGHTA, CDR2 FQGNSA. V lost 0 bases, J lost 0 bases, and 11 bases lay in between. CDR3 coding DNA: TGTGCCAGCAGCTTAGCGCGAGGTATTAACCAAGAGACCCAGTACTTC. The encoded protein is CASSLARGINQETQYF.

CDR3: CASSDRGGPGELFF. The DNA of the CDR3 is TGCGCCAGCAGCGACAGGGGAGGGCCCGGGGAGCTGTTTTTT. The V and J genes are TRBV5-1 and TRBJ2-2; D is perhaps TRBD1 (8 bases). V was pared by 4 bases and J by 6 bases, with 13 bases between. CDR3 length equals 14 residues. The germline gives CDR1 SGHRS, CDR2 YFSETQ. Filled out from reference TRBV5-1 and TRBJ2-2, the complete variable domain reads KAGVTQTPRYLIKTRGQQVTLSCSPISGHRSVSWYQQTPGQGLQFLFEYFSETQRNKGNFPGRFSGRQFSNSRSEMNVSTLELGDSALYLCASSDRGGPGELFFGEGSRLTVL.

The rearrangement uses TRBV10-2 and TRBJ2-1; the match to TRBD2 covers 10 bases. Germline CDR1 WSHSY, CDR2 SAAADI. The CDR3 runs 14 residues. V was pared by 6 bases and J by 4 bases, with 3 bases of the junction left unmatched. CDR3 region: CASSLSGGYNEQFF. The CDR3 DNA is TGCGCCAGCAGCCTTAGCGGGGGGTACAATGAGCAGTTCTTC.

V and J are TRBV5-5 and TRBJ2-1; D gene uncertain. V was clipped by 4 bases and J by 10 bases, with 12 bases between them. The CDR3 consists of 12 residues. In germline, CDR1 is SGHKS, CDR2 YYEKEE (reference sequence). The CDR3 region has the DNA TGTGCCAGCAGCATAAGTGCTGGCGAGCAGTTCTTC. Its protein is CASSISAGEQFF.

The chain recombines TRBV19 with TRBJ1-2, with D perhaps matching TRBD1 (6 bases). This CDR3 region has 12 residues. The germline V gene encodes CDR1 LNHDA and CDR2 SQIVND (reference sequence). The germline V and J ends were trimmed by 9 bases and 3 bases, with 11 bases remaining between them. CDR3 sequence: CASRDTDYGYTF. The CDR3 DNA is TGTGCCAGCCGGGACACCGACTATGGCTACACCTTC.

V and J are TRBV3-1 (or the pseudogene TRBV3-2) and TRBJ2-1; 13 bases line up with TRBD2. V lost 4 bases to trimming and J lost 3 bases; unmatched junction nucleotides: 6. The CDR3 is 17 residues long. CDR1 and CDR2 (germline): LGHDT, YNNKEL (reference sequence). The CDR3 here is CASSLKGLAGDYNEQFF. Here the CDR3 DNA reads TGTGCCAGCAGCCTAAAAGGACTAGCGGGGGACTACAATGAGCAGTTCTTC.

The chain carries TRBV19 and TRBJ2-2; the match to TRBD1 covers 9 bases. Germline CDR1 reads LNHDA; CDR2 reads SQIVND (reference sequence). Unmatched junction bases numbered 5, after V lost 9 bases and J lost 0 bases. The CDR3 sequence is 15 residues long. The CDR3 sequence: CARVDRGANTGELFF. DNA for the CDR3: TGTGCCAGAGTTGACAGGGGGGCGAACACCGGGGAGCTGTTTTTT.

The chain has TRBV5-4 and TRBJ1-2, with a possible D match to TRBD1 (5 bases). Germline CDR1 SGHNT, CDR2 YYREEE (reference sequence). CDR3 length: 14 amino acids. The V end lost 5 bases, the J end lost 8 bases, and 19 bases lay between the germline ends. In nucleotides, the CDR3 is TGTGCCAGCAGACCGTTTGGGCAGGGCCGGGGCTACACCTTC. Protein sequence: CASRPFGQGRGYTF.

The gene calls are TRBV6-6 and TRBJ2-3; 7 bases are a match to TRBD1. In germline, CDR1 is MNHNY, CDR2 SVGAGI (reference sequence). There are 16 residues in the CDR3. Germline trimming cut 0 bases from V and 0 bases from J; bases unmatched to any gene: 3. CDR3 protein: CASSYSKGGSTDTQYF. The CDR3 DNA sequence: TGTGCCAGCAGTTACTCGAAAGGGGGCAGCACAGATACGCAGTATTTT.

The chain has TRBV2 and TRBJ2-1; D remains unclear. CDR3 length: 12 residues. Germline CDR1 is SNHLY and CDR2 is FYNNEI. V lost 7 bases and J lost 6, with 10 bases in between. The CDR3, as DNA: TGTGCCAGCAAAAAGCGCTCCAATGAGCAGTTCTTC. Translation: CASKKRSNEQFF.

The V call is TRBV11-3, the J call TRBJ2-3, with 13 nucleotides matching TRBD2. V lost 5 bases, J lost 10 bases, and 3 bases stayed unmatched. This CDR3 has 13 amino acids. Per germline, CDR1 SGHNT and CDR2 YENEEA. The CDR3 bases are TGTGCCAGCAGCAGACTAGCGGGAGGTGCGCAGTATTTT. Its translation: CASSRLAGGAQYF.

This chain uses TRBV19 with TRBJ2-5; a possible D gene is TRBD2 (6 bases). CDR1 and CDR2 (germline): LNHDA, SQIVND (reference sequence). This CDR3 is 16 amino acids long. Trimming shortened V by 4 bases and J by 2 bases, and 17 bases separated the two germline ends. The CDR3 DNA reads TGTGCCAGTAGTAGGTCGGTGACTAGACAACAAGAGACCCAGTACTTC. Its translation is CASSRSVTRQQETQYF.

The rearrangement links TRBV19 to TRBJ1-1; TRBD1 is a possible D gene (5 bases). Germline loops: CDR1 LNHDA, CDR2 SQIVND (reference sequence). Trimming took off 0 bases at V and 5 bases at J, with 13 bases between the two ends. The CDR3 totals 15 residues. CDR3 loop: CASSIDLRGFTEAFF. The CDR3 DNA reads as TGTGCCAGTAGTATAGATCTAAGGGGTTTTACTGAAGCTTTCTTT.

The gene calls are TRBV11-2 and TRBJ2-2; TRBD1 might be the D (5 bases). This CDR3 has 14 amino acids. CDR1 SGHAT and CDR2 FQNNGV come from the germline V gene. Between the trimmed V and J ends, which lost 1 base and 2 bases, there was a span of 5 bases. CDR3 coding DNA: TGTGCCAGCAGCTTAGGGGGCAACACCGGGGAGCTGTTTTTT. It codes for CASSLGGNTGELFF.

This chain connects TRBV2 to TRBJ2-1, with D maybe TRBD2 (5 bases). The CDR3 is made up of 15 amino acids. With 10 bases removed from V and 5 bases from J, the gap between germline ends came to 21 bases. CDR1 is SNHLY and CDR2 is FYNNEI in the germline V gene. CDR3 residues: CATKSGTLINNEQFF. As DNA, the CDR3 is TGTGCCACTAAGAGCGGAACTCTAATAAACAATGAGCAGTTCTTC.

The V gene is TRBV15, the J gene TRBJ1-6; TRBD1 aligns across 7 bases. The germline CDR1 and CDR2 sequences are LNHNV and YYDKDF (reference sequence). The CDR3 has 19 residues. V lost 1 base, J lost 5 bases, and 14 bases stayed unmatched. The CDR3 bases are TGTGCCACCAGCAGAGGGACAGGCCGGATCCTGGCGCATAATTCACCCCTCCACTTT. It encodes CATSRGTGRILAHNSPLHF.

The chain couples TRBV18 to TRBJ2-1; 8 bases agree with TRBD1. The trim removed 3 bases at V and 6 bases at J, leaving 4 bases unmatched. Germline assignment: CDR1 KGHSH and CDR2 LQKENI. The CDR3 runs to 14 residues. The DNA for the CDR3 is TGTGCCAGCTCACCGCAGACAGGGGCCAATGAGCAGTTCTTC. Protein product: CASSPQTGANEQFF.

CDR3 in amino acids: CASSDFSNTGELFF. CDR3 in DNA: TGTGCCAGCAGTGACTTCTCGAACACCGGGGAGCTGTTTTTT. The chain couples TRBV2 to TRBJ2-2; D gene unclear. This CDR3 is built from 14 residues. Trimming pared 3 bases from V and 0 bases from J, leaving 5 bases between. Germline V CDR1 and CDR2: SNHLY, FYNNEI.